This TCR beta chain is drawn from a study of blood T cell repertoires in COVID-19. Trimming cost V 6 bases and J 10 bases; bases outside gene matches: 7. The CDR3 runs 13 residues. Germline V gene lookup returns CDR1 MNHEY and CDR2 SMNVEV (reference sequence). The authors' processing: How many nucleated cells were present was estimated from reference gene primer amplification. Data came from immunoSEQ multiplex PCR; TCRdb stores just in-frame clones and leaves some out. That table supplies the V and J calls and clone size; D and trimming were determined from the DNA. The data hold about 74,000 clones, with roughly 90% observed a single time.

The V gene is TRBV27, the J gene TRBJ2-1; TRBD2 aligns across 9 bases. The TCR originated in a man aged 45-65 years with acute or convalescent COVID-19. The sequenced sample consisted of peripheral blood. Here the CDR3 DNA reads TGTGCCAGCAGCCCAGTAGCGGGAGTCGAGCAGTTCTTC. Translating it yields CASSPVAGVEQFF.